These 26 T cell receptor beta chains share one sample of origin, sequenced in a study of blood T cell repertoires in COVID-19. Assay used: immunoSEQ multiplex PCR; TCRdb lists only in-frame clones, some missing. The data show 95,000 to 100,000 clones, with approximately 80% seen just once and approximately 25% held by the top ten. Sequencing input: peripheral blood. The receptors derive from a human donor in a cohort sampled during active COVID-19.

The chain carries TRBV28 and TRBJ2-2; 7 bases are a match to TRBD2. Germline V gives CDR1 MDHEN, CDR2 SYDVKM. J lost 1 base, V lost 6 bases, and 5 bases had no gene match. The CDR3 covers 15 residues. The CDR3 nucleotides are TGTGCCAGCAGCCTCGCGGGGGTGAACACCGGGGAGCTGTTTTTT. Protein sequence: CASSLAGVNTGELFF.

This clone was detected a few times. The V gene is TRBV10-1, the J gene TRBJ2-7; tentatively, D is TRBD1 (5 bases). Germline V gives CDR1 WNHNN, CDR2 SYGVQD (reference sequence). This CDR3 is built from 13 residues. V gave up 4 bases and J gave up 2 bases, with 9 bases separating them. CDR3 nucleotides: TGCGCCAGCAGTGTAGGGGAACCCTACGAGCAGTACTTC. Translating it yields CASSVGEPYEQYF.

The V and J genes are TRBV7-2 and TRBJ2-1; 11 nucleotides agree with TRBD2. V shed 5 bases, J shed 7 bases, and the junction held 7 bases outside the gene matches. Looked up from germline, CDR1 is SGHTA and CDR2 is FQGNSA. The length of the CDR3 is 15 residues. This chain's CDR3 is CASSLTSGGWNEQFF. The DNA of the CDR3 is TGTGCCAGCAGCCTTACTAGCGGGGGTTGGAATGAGCAGTTCTTC.

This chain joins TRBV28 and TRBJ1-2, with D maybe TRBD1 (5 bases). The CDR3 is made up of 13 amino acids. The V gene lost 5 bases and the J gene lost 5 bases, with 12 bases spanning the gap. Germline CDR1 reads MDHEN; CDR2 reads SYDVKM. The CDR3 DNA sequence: TGTGCCAGCAGTCCACAGGTTGAATATGGCTACACCTTC. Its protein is CASSPQVEYGYTF.

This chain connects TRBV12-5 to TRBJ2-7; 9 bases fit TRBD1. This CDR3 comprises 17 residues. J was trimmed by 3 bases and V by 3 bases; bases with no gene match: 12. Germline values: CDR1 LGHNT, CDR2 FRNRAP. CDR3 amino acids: CASGFLSWTGANYEQYF. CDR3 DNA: TGTGCTAGTGGTTTCCTATCTTGGACAGGGGCGAACTACGAGCAGTACTTC.

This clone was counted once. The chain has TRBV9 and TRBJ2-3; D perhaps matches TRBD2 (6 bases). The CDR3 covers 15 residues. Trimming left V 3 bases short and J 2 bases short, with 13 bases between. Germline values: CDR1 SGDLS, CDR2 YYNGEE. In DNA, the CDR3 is TGTGCCAGCAGCGCGTCCGGGACTCCCACAGATACGCAGTATTTT. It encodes CASSASGTPTDTQYF.

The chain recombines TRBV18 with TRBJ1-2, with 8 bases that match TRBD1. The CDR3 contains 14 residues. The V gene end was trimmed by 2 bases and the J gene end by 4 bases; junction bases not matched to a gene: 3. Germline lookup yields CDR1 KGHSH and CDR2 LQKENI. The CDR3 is CASSPGQGGYGYTF. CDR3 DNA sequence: TGTGCCAGCTCACCAGGACAGGGAGGCTATGGCTACACCTTC.

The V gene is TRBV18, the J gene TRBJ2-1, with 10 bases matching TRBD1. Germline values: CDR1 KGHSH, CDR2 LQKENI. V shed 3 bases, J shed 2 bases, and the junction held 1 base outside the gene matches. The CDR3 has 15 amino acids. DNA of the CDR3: TGTGCCAGCTCACCGGGGACAGGGGCCTACAATGAGCAGTTCTTC. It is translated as CASSPGTGAYNEQFF.

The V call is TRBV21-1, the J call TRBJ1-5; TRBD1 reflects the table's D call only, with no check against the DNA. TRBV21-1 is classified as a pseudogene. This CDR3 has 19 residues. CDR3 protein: CASSKEGERGIRSNQPQHF. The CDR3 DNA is TGTGCCAGCAGCAAAGAGGGGGAAAGGGGGATACGAAGCAATCAGCCCCAGCATTTT.

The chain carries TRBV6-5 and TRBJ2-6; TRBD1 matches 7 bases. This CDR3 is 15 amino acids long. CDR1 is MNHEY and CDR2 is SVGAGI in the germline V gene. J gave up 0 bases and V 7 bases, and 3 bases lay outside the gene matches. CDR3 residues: CASTTGISGANVLTF. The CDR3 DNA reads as TGTGCCAGCACGACAGGGATCTCTGGGGCCAACGTCCTGACTTTC.

The CDR3, as DNA: TGCAGCGCTTCAGGGGGTATGGGGTTCGAGCAGTACTTC. This translates into CSASGGMGFEQYF. The chain carries TRBV29-1 and TRBJ2-7, with 7 bases lining up with TRBD1. CDR1 is SQVTM, CDR2 ANQGSEA, per germline. The CDR3 has 13 amino acids. The junction had 12 bases not matched to a gene; V was cut back by 7 bases and J by 6 bases.

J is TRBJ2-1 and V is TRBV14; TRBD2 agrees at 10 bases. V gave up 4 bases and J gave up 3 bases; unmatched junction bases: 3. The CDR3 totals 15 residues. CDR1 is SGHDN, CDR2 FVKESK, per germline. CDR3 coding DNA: TGTGCCAGCAGCCTCGGGACTAGCGACTACAATGAGCAGTTCTTC. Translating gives CASSLGTSDYNEQFF.

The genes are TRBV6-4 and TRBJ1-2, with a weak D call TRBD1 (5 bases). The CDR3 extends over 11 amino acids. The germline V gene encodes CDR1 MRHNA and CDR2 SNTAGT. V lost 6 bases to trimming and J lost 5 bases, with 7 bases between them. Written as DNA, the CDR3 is TGTGCCAGCAGCCAGGGTTATGGCTACACCTTC. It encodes CASSQGYGYTF.

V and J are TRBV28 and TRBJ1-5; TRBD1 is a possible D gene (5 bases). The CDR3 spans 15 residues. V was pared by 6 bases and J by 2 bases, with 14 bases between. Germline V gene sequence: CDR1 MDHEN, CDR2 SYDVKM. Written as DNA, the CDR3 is TGTGCCAGCAGGAGGCAGGGTGGGGGCAATCAGCCCCAGCATTTT. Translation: CASRRQGGGNQPQHF.

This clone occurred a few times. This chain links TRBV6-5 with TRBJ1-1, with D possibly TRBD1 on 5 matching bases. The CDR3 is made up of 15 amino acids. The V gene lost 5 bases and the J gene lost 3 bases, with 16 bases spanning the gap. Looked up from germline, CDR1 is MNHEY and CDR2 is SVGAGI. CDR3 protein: CASSRRPEGDTEAFF. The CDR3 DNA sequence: TGTGCCAGCAGTCGCAGGCCGGAAGGGGACACTGAAGCTTTCTTT.

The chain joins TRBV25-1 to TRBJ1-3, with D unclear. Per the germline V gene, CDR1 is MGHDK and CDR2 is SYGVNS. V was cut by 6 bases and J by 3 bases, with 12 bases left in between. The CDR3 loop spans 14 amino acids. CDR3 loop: CASRGGPVGNTIYF. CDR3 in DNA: TGTGCCAGCAGGGGTGGGCCAGTTGGAAACACCATATATTTT.

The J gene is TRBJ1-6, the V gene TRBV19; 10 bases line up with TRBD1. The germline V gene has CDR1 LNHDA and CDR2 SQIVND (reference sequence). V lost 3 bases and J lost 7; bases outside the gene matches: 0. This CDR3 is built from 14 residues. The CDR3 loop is CASSMDRGNSPLHF. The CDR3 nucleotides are TGTGCCAGTAGTATGGACAGGGGGAATTCACCCCTCCACTTT.

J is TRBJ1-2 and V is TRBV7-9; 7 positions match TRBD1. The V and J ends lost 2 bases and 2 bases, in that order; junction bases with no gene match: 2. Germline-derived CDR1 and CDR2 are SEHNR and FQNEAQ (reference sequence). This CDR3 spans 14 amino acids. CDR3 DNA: TGTGCCAGCAGCTTAACAGGGGCGAACTATGGCTACACCTTC. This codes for CASSLTGANYGYTF. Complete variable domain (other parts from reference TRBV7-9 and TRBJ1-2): DTGVSQNPRHKITKRGQNVTFRCDPISEHNRLYWYRQTLGQGPEFLTYFQNEAQLEKSRLLSDRFSAERPKGSFSTLEIQRTEQGDSAMYLCASSLTGANYGYTFGSGTRLTVV.

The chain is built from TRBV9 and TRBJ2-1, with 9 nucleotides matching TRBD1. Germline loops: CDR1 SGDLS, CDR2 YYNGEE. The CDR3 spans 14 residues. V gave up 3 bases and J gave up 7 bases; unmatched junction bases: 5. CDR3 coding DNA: TGTGCCAGCAGCGGGGGACAGGGCTGGAATGAGCAGTTCTTC. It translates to CASSGGQGWNEQFF.

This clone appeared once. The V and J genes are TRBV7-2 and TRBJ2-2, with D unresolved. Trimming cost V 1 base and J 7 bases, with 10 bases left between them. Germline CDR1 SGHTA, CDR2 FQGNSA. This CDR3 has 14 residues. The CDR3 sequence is CASSLEFSGGELFF. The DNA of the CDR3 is TGTGCCAGCAGCTTAGAGTTCAGTGGCGGGGAGCTGTTTTTT.

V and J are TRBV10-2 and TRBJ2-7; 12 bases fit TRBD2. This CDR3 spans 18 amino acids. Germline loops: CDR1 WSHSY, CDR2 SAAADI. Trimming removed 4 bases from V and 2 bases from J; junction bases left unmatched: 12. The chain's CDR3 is CASSGRGLTSGSTYEQYF. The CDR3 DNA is TGCGCCAGCAGTGGAAGGGGGCTGACTAGCGGGAGTACCTACGAGCAGTACTTC.

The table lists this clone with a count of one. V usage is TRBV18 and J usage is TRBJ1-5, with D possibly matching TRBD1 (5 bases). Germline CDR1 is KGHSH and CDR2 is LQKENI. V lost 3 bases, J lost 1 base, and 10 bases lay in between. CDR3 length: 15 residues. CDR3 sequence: CASSPDNRSNQPQHF. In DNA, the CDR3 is TGTGCCAGCTCACCGGACAATAGAAGCAATCAGCCCCAGCATTTT.

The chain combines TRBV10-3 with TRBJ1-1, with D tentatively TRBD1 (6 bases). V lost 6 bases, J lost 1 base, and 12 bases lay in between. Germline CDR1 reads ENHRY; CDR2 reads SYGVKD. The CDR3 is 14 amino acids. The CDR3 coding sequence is TGTGCCATCAGGGGGACGACAGGGAACACTGAAGCTTTCTTT. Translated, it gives CAIRGTTGNTEAFF.

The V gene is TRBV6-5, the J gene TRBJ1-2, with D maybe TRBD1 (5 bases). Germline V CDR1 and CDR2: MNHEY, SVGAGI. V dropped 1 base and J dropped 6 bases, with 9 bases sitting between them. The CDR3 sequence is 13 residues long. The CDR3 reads CASSYYRLHGYTF. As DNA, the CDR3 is TGTGCCAGCAGTTACTACAGGTTACATGGCTACACCTTC.

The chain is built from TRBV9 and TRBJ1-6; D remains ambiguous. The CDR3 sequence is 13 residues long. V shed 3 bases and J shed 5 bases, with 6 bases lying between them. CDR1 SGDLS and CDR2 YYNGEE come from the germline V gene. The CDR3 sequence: CASSGQDNSPLHF. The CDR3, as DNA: TGTGCCAGCAGCGGGCAGGATAATTCACCCCTCCACTTT.

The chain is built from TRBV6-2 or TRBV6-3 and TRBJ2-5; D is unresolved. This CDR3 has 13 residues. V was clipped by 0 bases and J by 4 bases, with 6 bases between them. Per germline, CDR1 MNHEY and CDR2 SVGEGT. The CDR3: CASSYSSVETQYF. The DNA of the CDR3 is TGTGCCAGCAGTTACTCGAGTGTAGAGACCCAGTACTTC.